Listed below are T cell receptor beta chains from one sample, sequenced in a study of T cell responses to AZD1222 COVID-19 vaccine. The repertoire was sequenced with immunoSEQ multiplex PCR; TCRdb's copy has only in-frame clones and lacks some. The sample contains 150,000 to 200,000 clones, more than 75% of which appear only once. The sample in question was peripheral blood, obtained on day 0 of MenACWY control vaccination. The receptor set was obtained from an adult in good health. The CDR3 runs from the conserved cysteine through the conserved F or W. D genes are given only for firm matches.

J,V,D,CDR3
TRBJ1-2,TRBV19,.,CASSIWGINGYGYTF
TRBJ1-1,TRBV27,.,CASSLSIRMNTEAFF
TRBJ1-5,TRBV19,TRBD1,CASRLDRSSNQPQHF
TRBJ2-5,TRBV28,TRBD1,CASSHPGQGAETQYF
TRBJ1-1,TRBV9,.,CASSDADNMNTEAFF
TRBJ1-1,TRBV30,.,CAWSVGGGGAFF
TRBJ1-5,TRBV6-5,TRBD1,CASRDRSDQPQHF
TRBJ2-5,TRBV5-1,TRBD2,CASSSLGARLAEQETQYF
TRBJ2-7,TRBV7-2,.,CASSPEGLISYEQYF
TRBJ2-7,TRBV28,TRBD2,CASSPSSGGTYEQYF
TRBJ2-3,TRBV6-5,.,CASRRTDTQYF
TRBJ2-2,TRBV27,.,CASSFRQANTGELFF
TRBJ2-1,TRBV7-2,TRBD1,CASSLVQGVLNEQFF
TRBJ1-1,TRBV28,.,CASSLSGSDAEAFF
TRBJ2-7,TRBV14,.,CASSHLQGYEQYF
TRBJ1-6,TRBV27,.,CASSASWSNSPLHF
TRBJ1-2,TRBV11-2,.,CASSLEGTAIGYTF
TRBJ1-6,TRBV6-1,TRBD1,CASSEGQGYSPLHF
TRBJ2-7,TRBV28,.,CASSLGYEQYF
TRBJ2-2,TRBV30,.,CAWSSGSHTGELFF
TRBJ2-2,TRBV4-2,.,CASSQDGRQNTGELFF
TRBJ1-2,TRBV10-3,.,CAISESTDYGYTF
TRBJ2-7,TRBV20-1,.,CSARDLHEQYF
TRBJ1-2,TRBV27,TRBD1,CASSTGTDNYGYTF